The clone carrying this TCR beta chain occurred once. The data stem from a study of blood T cell repertoires in COVID-19. The repertoire was sequenced with immunoSEQ multiplex PCR; TCRdb's copy has only in-frame clones and lacks some. The sample yields about 240,000 clones, approximately 80% seen once. Input material: peripheral blood. This clonotype was obtained from a woman aged 18-29 years with acute or convalescent COVID-19.

The CDR3 bases are TGTGCCAGCAGCTATTCGAGCTCCTATAATTCACCCCTCCACTTT. This translates into CASSYSSSYNSPLHF. This chain connects TRBV11-2 to TRBJ1-6; D remains unclear. Germline CDR1 and CDR2: SGHAT and FQNNGV. The V gene lost 4 bases and the J gene lost 0 bases, with 7 bases spanning the gap. There are 15 residues in the CDR3. The full variable domain, completed using reference TRBV11-2 and TRBJ1-6, is EAGVAQSPRYKIIEKRQSVAFWCNPISGHATLYWYQQILGQGPKLLIQFQNNGVVDDSQLPKDRFSAERLKGVDSTLKIQPAKLEDSAVYLCASSYSSSYNSPLHFGNGTRLTVT.